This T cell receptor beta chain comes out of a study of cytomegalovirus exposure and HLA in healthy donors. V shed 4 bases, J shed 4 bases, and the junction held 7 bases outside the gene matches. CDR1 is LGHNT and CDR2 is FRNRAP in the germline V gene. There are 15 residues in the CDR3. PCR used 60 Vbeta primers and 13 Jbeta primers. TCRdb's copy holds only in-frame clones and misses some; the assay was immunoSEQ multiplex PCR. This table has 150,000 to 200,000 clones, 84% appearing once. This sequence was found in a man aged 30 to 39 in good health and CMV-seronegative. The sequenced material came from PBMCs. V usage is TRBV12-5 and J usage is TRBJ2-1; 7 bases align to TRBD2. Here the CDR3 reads CASGSYGGRYNEQFF. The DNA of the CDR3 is TGTGCTAGTGGTTCGTACGGGGGGAGGTACAATGAGCAGTTCTTC. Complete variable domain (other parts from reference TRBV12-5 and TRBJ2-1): DARVTQTPRHKVTEMGQEVTMRCQPILGHNTVFWYRQTMMQGLELLAYFRNRAPLDDSGMPKDRFSAEMPDATLATLKIQPSEPRDSAVYFCASGSYGGRYNEQFFGPGTRLTVL.